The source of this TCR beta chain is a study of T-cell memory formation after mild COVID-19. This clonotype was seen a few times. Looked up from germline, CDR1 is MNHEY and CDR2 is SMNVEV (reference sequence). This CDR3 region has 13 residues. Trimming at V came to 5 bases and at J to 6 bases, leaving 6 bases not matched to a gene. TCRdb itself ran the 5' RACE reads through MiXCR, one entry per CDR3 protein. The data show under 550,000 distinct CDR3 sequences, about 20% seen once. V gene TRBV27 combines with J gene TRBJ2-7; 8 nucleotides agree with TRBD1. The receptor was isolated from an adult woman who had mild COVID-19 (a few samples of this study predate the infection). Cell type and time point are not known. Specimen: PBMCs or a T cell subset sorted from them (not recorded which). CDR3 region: CASSPTDRAEQYF. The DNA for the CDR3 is TGTGCCAGCAGTCCCACGGACAGGGCCGAGCAGTACTTC.